This T cell receptor (beta chain) was sequenced during a study of cytomegalovirus exposure and HLA in healthy donors. On the study more broadly: A later analysis reported the 100 to 150 validation repertoires used the same platform as the 550 to 700 first-cohort repertoires.

The CDR3 runs to 17 residues. Germline values: CDR1 SNHLY, CDR2 FYNNEI. Losses at the gene ends were 4 bases for V and 7 bases for J; bases not matched to a gene: 10. Turning to this clone: Its antigen remains unknown.

The table came from immunoSEQ multiplex PCR; TCRdb's copy has only in-frame clones and leaves some out. This sample has roughly 150,000 clones, with 80% to 95% found just once. The donors were members of the validation cohort, which comprised 100 to 150 subjects and was separate from the first cohort of around 700 subjects. Points from the study as a whole: Both high specificity and high sensitivity reportedly marked the classifier's diagnosis of cytomegalovirus status. The study recorded fewer than 200 TCR beta chains that were cytomegalovirus-associated.

The TCR comes from a man aged 18 to 30 in good health and CMV-seronegative. Material for sequencing was PBMCs. The rearrangement links TRBV2 to TRBJ2-3; 14 bases fit TRBD2. CDR3 in DNA: TGTGCCAGCAGTGGACTAGCGGGAGGGACCGAGGGGAATACGCAGTATTTT. Its protein is CASSGLAGGTEGNTQYF.